These 23 T cell receptor beta chains came from one sample sequenced in a study of a mutant IDH1 vaccine in newly diagnosed glioma (dated by TCRdb to about 2021). The antigens these receptors bind are not known. The library was generated by the immunoSEQ multiplex PCR assay. TCRdb provides this immuneACCESS table in a form limited to in-frame rearrangements. Some clones are lacking; in checked studies, under half of them reflect an unresolved V gene, and why the rest are absent is not known. Counted in this sample were tens of thousands of clones; around four fifths of them appeared once. The ten largest make up more than 20% of the sample. The time point tag for this specimen amounts to: week 11, during vaccination. Each vaccine dose, consisting of 300 ug of a 20-mer mutant IDH1 peptide in Montanide, was administered subcutaneously with topical imiquimod. Material: PBMCs, obtained from a glioma patient whose treatment included an IDH1 peptide vaccine. The receptors here all came from a man aged 30 to 45 with glioma.

The rearrangement uses TRBV6-6 and TRBJ1-1; TRBD1 aligns across 8 bases. Losses at the gene ends were 2 bases for V and 5 bases for J; bases not matched to a gene: 7. The length of the CDR3 is 15 residues. The germline CDR1 and CDR2 sequences are MNHNY and SVGAGI (reference sequence). CDR3 amino acids: CASSYPPTGGTEAFF. The CDR3, as DNA: TGTGCCAGCAGTTACCCACCTACAGGGGGGACTGAAGCTTTCTTT.

A single count supports this clone. The chain couples TRBV30 to TRBJ2-7, with D uncertain. Germline V gives CDR1 GTSNPN, CDR2 SVGIG (reference sequence). The germline V and J ends were trimmed by 0 bases and 0 bases, with 6 bases remaining between them. This CDR3 contains 13 residues. The CDR3 nucleotides read TGTGCCTGGAGTGTAAAGTACTCCTACGAGCAGTACTTC. Translation gives CAWSVKYSYEQYF.

The chain has TRBV29-1 and TRBJ1-2, with D perhaps matching TRBD1 (5 bases). V gave up 7 bases and J gave up 4 bases, with 13 bases separating them. The CDR3 is 12 residues long. The germline V gene encodes CDR1 SQVTM and CDR2 ANQGSEA. The CDR3 DNA reads TGCAGCGAGTCGACAGAGATCTATGGCTACACCTTC. Amino acids: CSESTEIYGYTF.

The CDR3 nucleotides are TGTGCCTGCGCCACAGGGTCATCTGAGACCCAGTACTTC. Translation gives CACATGSSETQYF. This chain links TRBV27 with TRBJ2-5; TRBD1 might be the D (6 bases). The germline V and J ends were trimmed by 11 bases and 5 bases, with 18 bases remaining between them. The CDR3 spans 13 residues. Germline CDR1 is MNHEY and CDR2 is SMNVEV (reference sequence).

The chain is built from TRBV4-1 and TRBJ1-5; TRBD1 agrees at 8 bases. V was pared by 1 base and J by 3 bases, with 5 bases of the junction left unmatched. Germline CDR1 MGHRA, CDR2 YSYEKL. The CDR3 runs to 16 residues. The DNA of the CDR3 is TGCGCCAGCAGCCAAGGGAACAGGGGGTCCAATCAGCCCCAGCATTTT. It yields the protein CASSQGNRGSNQPQHF.

This clone has only one observation. The V gene is TRBV5-1, the J gene TRBJ1-1; TRBD1 is a possible D gene (5 bases). The CDR3 length is 16 residues. Germline values: CDR1 SGHRS, CDR2 YFSETQ. V dropped 5 bases and J dropped 0 bases, with 17 bases sitting between them. CDR3 sequence reads: CASRAGQNLLNTEAFF. The DNA for the CDR3 is TGCGCCAGCAGGGCAGGACAAAACCTCCTGAACACTGAAGCTTTCTTT.

This clone showed up just a few times. The V gene is TRBV28, the J gene TRBJ1-1, with D hard to call. CDR1 and CDR2 from the germline V gene are MDHEN and SYDVKM. The CDR3 contains 12 residues. V shed 1 base and J shed 4 bases, with 4 bases lying between them. In DNA form, the CDR3 reads TGTGCCAGCAGTTTATTGGGCACTGAAGCTTTCTTT. Translated, it gives CASSLLGTEAFF.

V and J are TRBV7-2 and TRBJ2-7; D gene ambiguous. Trimming took off 4 bases at V and 0 bases at J, with 13 bases between the two ends. CDR1 and CDR2 (germline): SGHTA, FQGNSA. The CDR3 extends over 15 amino acids. The CDR3 DNA is TGTGCCAGCAGCTATTCGACATCCGACTCCTACGAGCAGTACTTC. Protein: CASSYSTSDSYEQYF. Supplemented by reference TRBV7-2 and TRBJ2-7, the full variable domain reads GAGVSQSPSNKVTEKGKDVELRCDPISGHTALYWYRQSLGQGLEFLIYFQGNSAPDKSGLPSDRFSAERTGGSVSTLTIQRTQQEDSAVYLCASSYSTSDSYEQYFGPGTRLTVT.

The CDR3 here is CASSYSTGIGMNTEAFF. The CDR3 bases are TGCGCCAGCAGCTACTCCACCGGGATCGGGATGAACACTGAAGCTTTCTTT. V usage is TRBV5-1 and J usage is TRBJ1-1; the D is unclear. This CDR3 has 17 residues. The ends were cut back, 3 bases at V and 0 bases at J, with 18 bases in the middle. From germline, CDR1 is SGHRS and CDR2 YFSETQ. The variable domain in full, completed from reference TRBV5-1 and TRBJ1-1, reads KAGVTQTPRYLIKTRGQQVTLSCSPISGHRSVSWYQQTPGQGLQFLFEYFSETQRNKGNFPGRFSGRQFSNSRSEMNVSTLELGDSALYLCASSYSTGIGMNTEAFFGQGTRLTVV.

This chain joins TRBV18 and TRBJ2-5; D is possibly TRBD2 (5 bases). The CDR3 consists of 16 residues. V lost 3 bases to trimming and J lost 0 bases, with 14 bases between them. Germline lookup yields CDR1 KGHSH and CDR2 LQKENI. CDR3: CASSPGRASYQETQYF. The CDR3 DNA follows: TGTGCCAGCTCACCCGGGCGGGCCTCGTACCAAGAGACCCAGTACTTC.

CDR3 amino acids: CASSERSGGSETQYF. Written as DNA, the CDR3 is TGTGCCAGCAGTGAGCGTAGCGGGGGATCGGAGACCCAGTACTTC. The chain is built from TRBV2 and TRBJ2-5; 9 bases are a match to TRBD2. V trimming: 3 bases; J trimming: 5 bases; junction bases outside the gene matches: 7. The germline V gene has CDR1 SNHLY and CDR2 FYNNEI. CDR3 size: 15 residues.

The chain carries TRBV4-1 and TRBJ2-1; 7 bases are shared with TRBD2. Losses at the gene ends were 0 bases for V and 9 bases for J; bases not matched to a gene: 8. The germline CDR1 and CDR2 sequences are MGHRA and YSYEKL. This CDR3 is 15 amino acids long. CDR3 in DNA: TGCGCCAGCAGCCAAGAGGGTCTAGCGGCGGGTGAGCAGTTCTTC. This codes for CASSQEGLAAGEQFF.

V gene TRBV5-1 combines with J gene TRBJ1-1; D is perhaps TRBD1 (6 bases). Looked up from germline, CDR1 is SGHRS and CDR2 is YFSETQ. V lost 5 bases and J lost 2, with 16 bases in between. CDR3 length: 15 residues. The CDR3 sequence: CASSREQGVNTEAFF. DNA of the CDR3: TGCGCCAGCAGTCGCGAACAGGGTGTAAACACTGAAGCTTTCTTT.

This clone occurred a few times. The rearrangement uses TRBV5-1 and TRBJ2-2; 8 bases agree with TRBD1. Per germline, CDR1 SGHRS and CDR2 YFSETQ. The CDR3 has 15 residues. J lost 3 bases, V lost 4 bases, and 5 bases had no gene match. CDR3 protein: CASSGGQGHTGELFF. The CDR3 DNA is TGCGCCAGCAGCGGCGGACAGGGACACACCGGGGAGCTGTTTTTT. The whole variable domain, remainder taken from reference TRBV5-1 and TRBJ2-2, is KAGVTQTPRYLIKTRGQQVTLSCSPISGHRSVSWYQQTPGQGLQFLFEYFSETQRNKGNFPGRFSGRQFSNSRSEMNVSTLELGDSALYLCASSGGQGHTGELFFGEGSRLTVL.

The CDR3 here is CASRRSSEQFF. The CDR3 nucleotides read TGTGCCAGCAGAAGATCTTCTGAGCAGTTCTTC. This chain connects TRBV7-2 to TRBJ2-1; D unclear. In germline, CDR1 is SGHTA, CDR2 FQGNSA. The germline V and J ends were trimmed by 6 bases and 9 bases, with 9 bases remaining between them. The length of the CDR3 is 11 residues.

This clone was observed a handful of times. The chain is built from TRBV19 and TRBJ1-2, with a weak D call TRBD1 (5 bases). Between the trimmed V and J ends, which lost 1 base and 2 bases, there was a span of 11 bases. CDR1 and CDR2 from the germline V gene are LNHDA and SQIVND (reference sequence). The CDR3 has 15 amino acids. CDR3 in amino acids: CASSIVGTANYGYTF. The CDR3 bases are TGTGCCAGTAGTATAGTGGGGACTGCAAACTATGGCTACACCTTC.

V usage is TRBV27 and J usage is TRBJ1-4; 9 positions agree with TRBD1. The CDR3 loop spans 17 amino acids. Trimming took 3 bases from V and 7 from J; bases not matched to a gene: 12. Germline V gene data show CDR1 as MNHEY and CDR2 as SMNVEV (reference sequence). This CDR3 is CASSLGQGRGWGEKLFF. CDR3 coding DNA: TGTGCCAGCAGTTTGGGACAGGGTAGGGGATGGGGTGAAAAACTGTTTTTT.

The CDR3 loop is CASSQQRDSRREKLFF. CDR3 bases: TGTGCCAGCAGCCAACAGAGGGACAGTCGACGTGAAAAACTGTTTTTT. The rearrangement uses TRBV14 and TRBJ1-4, with TRBD1 matching 7 bases. CDR3 length: 16 amino acids. CDR1 is SGHDN and CDR2 is FVKESK in the germline V gene. The trim removed 2 bases at V and 7 bases at J, leaving 10 bases unmatched.

The J gene is TRBJ1-1, the V gene TRBV10-1, with 11 bases lining up with TRBD1. The CDR3 is 13 residues long. Germline-derived CDR1 and CDR2 are WNHNN and SYGVQD (reference sequence). J gave up 10 bases and V 3 bases, and 4 bases lay outside the gene matches. The CDR3 loop is CASSDGQGAIAFF. The CDR3 DNA reads TGCGCCAGCAGTGACGGACAGGGGGCCATAGCTTTCTTT.

J is TRBJ1-2 and V is TRBV27, with TRBD1 as a possible D gene (5 bases). Germline lookup yields CDR1 MNHEY and CDR2 SMNVEV (reference sequence). The CDR3 runs 16 residues. V lost 3 bases, J lost 2 bases, and 16 bases lay in between. The DNA of the CDR3 is TGTGCCAGCAGTTTTTTAAAAGGGGCTGCAAACTATGGCTACACCTTC. Its translation: CASSFLKGAANYGYTF.

This sequence joins TRBV10-1 and TRBJ2-7, with a possible D match to TRBD2 (6 bases). V was trimmed by 9 bases and J by 6 bases, leaving 21 bases between them. The CDR3 is 14 residues long. CDR1 is WNHNN and CDR2 is SYGVQD in the germline V gene (reference sequence). CDR3 DNA: TGCGCCAGGTTAAAGGGACTGGGGTCCCGCGAGCAGTACTTC. It codes for CARLKGLGSREQYF.

This sequence joins TRBV6-1 and TRBJ1-5; D possibly corresponds to TRBD1 (6 bases). Trimming removed 2 bases at V and 5 bases at J, with 13 bases between. Germline assignment: CDR1 MNHNS and CDR2 SASEGT. CDR3 length: 15 residues. CDR3 sequence reads: CASSETGSRHQPQHF. The CDR3 coding sequence is TGTGCCAGCAGTGAAACAGGGAGCCGCCATCAGCCCCAGCATTTT.

The J gene is TRBJ2-3, the V gene TRBV2, with D maybe TRBD2 (6 bases). CDR3 length: 16 amino acids. The ends were cut back, 3 bases at V and 6 bases at J, with 19 bases in the middle. Looked up from germline, CDR1 is SNHLY and CDR2 is FYNNEI. CDR3 sequence (DNA): TGTGCCAGCAGTGAGGAAGCGACCCGAAGCGGGGATACGCAGTATTTT. Amino acids: CASSEEATRSGDTQYF.